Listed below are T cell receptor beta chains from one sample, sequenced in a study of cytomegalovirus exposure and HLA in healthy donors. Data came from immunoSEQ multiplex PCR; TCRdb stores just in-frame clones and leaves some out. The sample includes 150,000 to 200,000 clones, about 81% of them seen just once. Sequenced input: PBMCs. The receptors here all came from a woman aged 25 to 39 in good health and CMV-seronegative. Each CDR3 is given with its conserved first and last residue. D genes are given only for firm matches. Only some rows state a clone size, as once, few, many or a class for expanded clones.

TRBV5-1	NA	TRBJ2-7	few	CASRGAAYEQYF	TGCGCCAGCAGGGGCGCAGCCTACGAGCAGTACTTC
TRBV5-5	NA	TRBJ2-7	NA	CASSHFSYEQYF	TGTGCCAGCAGCCATTTCTCCTACGAGCAGTACTTC
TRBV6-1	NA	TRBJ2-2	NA	CASSEGTEINTGELFF	TGTGCCAGCAGTGAAGGTACAGAAATTAACACCGGGGAGCTGTTTTTT
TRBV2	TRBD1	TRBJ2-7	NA	CASSLQGYEQYF	TGTGCCAGCAGTCTACAGGGGTACGAGCAGTACTTC
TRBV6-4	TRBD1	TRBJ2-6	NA	CASSDGGTGISGANVLTF	TGTGCCAGCAGTGACGGGGGGACAGGGATCTCTGGGGCCAACGTCCTGACTTTC
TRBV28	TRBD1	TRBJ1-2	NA	CASSMGQGRGYTF	TGTGCCAGCAGTATGGGACAGGGGCGAGGCTACACCTTC
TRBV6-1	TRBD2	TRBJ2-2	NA	CAAKGRDTGELFF	TGTGCCGCAAAGGGGAGGGACACCGGGGAGCTGTTTTTT
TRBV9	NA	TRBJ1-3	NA	CASSVEGVIGNTIYF	TGTGCCAGCAGCGTAGAAGGGGTCATTGGAAACACCATATATTTT
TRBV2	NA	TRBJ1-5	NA	CASSESGGTFNQPQHF	TGTGCCAGCAGTGAAAGTGGCGGTACTTTTAATCAGCCCCAGCATTTT
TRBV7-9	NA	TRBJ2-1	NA	CASSLEPLPPYEQFF	TGTGCCAGCAGCTTAGAACCACTACCGCCATATGAGCAGTTCTTC
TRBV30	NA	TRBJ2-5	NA	CAWNPTGRETQYF	TGTGCCTGGAACCCGACAGGGAGGGAGACCCAGTACTTC
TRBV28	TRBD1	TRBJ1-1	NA	CASSQRQGGTEAFF	TGTGCCAGCAGTCAACGACAGGGAGGCACTGAAGCTTTCTTT
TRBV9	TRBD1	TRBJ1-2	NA	CASSVVPTGGGYGYTF	TGTGCCAGCAGCGTAGTCCCGACAGGGGGGGGCTATGGCTACACCTTC
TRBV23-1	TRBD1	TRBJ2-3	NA	CASSLTTPTGADTQYF	TGCGCCAGCAGCCTAACAACCCCGACAGGGGCAGATACGCAGTATTTT
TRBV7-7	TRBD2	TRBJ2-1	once	CASSASGTSGNEQFF	TGTGCCAGCAGCGCCTCCGGGACTAGCGGTAATGAGCAGTTCTTC
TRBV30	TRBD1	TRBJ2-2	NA	CACLQGASNTGELFF	TGTGCCTGTCTACAGGGGGCCTCGAACACCGGGGAGCTGTTTTTT
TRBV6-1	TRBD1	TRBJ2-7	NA	CASSERAGGGEQYF	TGTGCCAGCAGTGAAAGGGCAGGGGGCGGCGAGCAGTACTTC
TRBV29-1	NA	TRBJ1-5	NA	CSFCENSNQPQHF	TGCAGCTTCTGCGAGAATAGCAATCAGCCCCAGCATTTT
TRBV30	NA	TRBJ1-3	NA	CAWRTGGNSGNTIYF	TGTGCCTGGAGGACAGGCGGAAACTCTGGAAACACCATATATTTT
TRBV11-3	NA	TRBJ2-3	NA	CASSLGTRTDTQYF	TGTGCCAGCAGCTTAGGGACTCGCACAGATACGCAGTATTTT
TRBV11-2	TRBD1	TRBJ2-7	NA	CASSSRQGNEQYF	TGTGCCAGCAGCTCCAGACAGGGTAACGAGCAGTACTTC
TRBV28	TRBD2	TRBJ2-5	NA	CASSNQGTSGGKTQYF	TGTGCCAGCAGCAACCAGGGAACTAGCGGGGGAAAGACCCAGTACTTC
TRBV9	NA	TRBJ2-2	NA	CASEGDHTGELFF	TGTGCCAGCGAGGGGGACCACACCGGGGAGCTGTTTTTT
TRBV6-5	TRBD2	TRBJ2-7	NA	CASSSSGNSYEQYF	TGTGCCAGCAGTTCCAGCGGGAACTCCTACGAGCAGTACTTC
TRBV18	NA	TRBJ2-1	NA	CASSQKAEQFF	TGTGCCAGCTCACAAAAAGCTGAGCAGTTCTTC
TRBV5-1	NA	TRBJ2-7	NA	CASSPSRSYEQYF	TGCGCCAGCAGCCCTAGCCGCTCCTACGAGCAGTACTTC
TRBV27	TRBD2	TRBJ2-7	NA	CASSSRGGAFYEQYF	TGTGCCAGCAGTTCCCGGGGGGGGGCCTTCTACGAGCAGTACTTC
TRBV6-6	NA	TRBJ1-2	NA	CASRPAGRLDGYTF	TGTGCCAGCAGACCCGCGGGCAGGTTGGATGGCTACACCTTC
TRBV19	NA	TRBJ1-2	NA	CASSAILVGKFGGYTF	TGTGCCAGTAGTGCCATACTTGTCGGGAAATTCGGTGGCTACACCTTC
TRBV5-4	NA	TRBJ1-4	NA	CASSLSREDEKLFF	TGTGCCAGCAGCTTGAGCAGGGAAGACGAAAAACTGTTTTTT
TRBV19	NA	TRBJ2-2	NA	CASSIASRALSGELFF	TGTGCCAGTAGTATAGCCTCCAGGGCCCTTTCCGGGGAGCTGTTTTTT
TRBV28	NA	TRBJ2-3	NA	CASSPPQGWGDTQYF	TGTGCCAGCAGTCCCCCACAGGGTTGGGGAGATACGCAGTATTTT
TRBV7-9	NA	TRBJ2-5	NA	CASSPARETQYF	TGTGCCAGCAGCCCCGCTAGGGAGACCCAGTACTTC
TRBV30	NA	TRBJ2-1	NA	CAWSVRKDEQFF	TGTGCCTGGAGTGTGAGGAAGGATGAGCAGTTCTTC
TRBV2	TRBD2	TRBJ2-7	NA	CASKGTSGSYEQYF	TGTGCCAGCAAGGGGACTAGCGGCTCCTACGAGCAGTACTTC
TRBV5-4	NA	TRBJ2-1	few	CASIDTPGEQFF	TGTGCCAGCATTGATACCCCGGGGGAGCAGTTCTTC
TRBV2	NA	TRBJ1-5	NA	CASSVFRQPQHF	TGTGCCAGCAGTGTTTTCCGTCAGCCCCAGCATTTT
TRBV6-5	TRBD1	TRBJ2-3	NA	CASSTQGATDTQYF	TGTGCCAGCAGTACTCAGGGGGCCACAGATACGCAGTATTTT
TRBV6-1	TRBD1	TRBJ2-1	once	CASRESTLRDRYEQFF	TGTGCCAGCAGGGAAAGCACCTTACGGGACAGGTACGAGCAGTTCTTC
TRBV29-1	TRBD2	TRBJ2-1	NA	CSVVRGDSYNEQFF	TGCAGCGTTGTGCGGGGGGACTCCTACAATGAGCAGTTCTTC
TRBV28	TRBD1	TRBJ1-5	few	CASRSGQFNQPQHF	TGTGCCAGCAGGTCGGGACAGTTCAATCAGCCCCAGCATTTT
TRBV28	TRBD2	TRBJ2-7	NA	CASSLSSSSGAPEQYF	TGTGCCAGCAGTTTATCTTCTTCTAGCGGGGCCCCCGAGCAGTACTTC
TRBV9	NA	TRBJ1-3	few	CASSVAGKDTIYF	TGTGCCAGCAGCGTAGCAGGGAAGGACACCATATATTTT
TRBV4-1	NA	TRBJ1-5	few	CASSQGLAGRGQPQHF	TGCGCCAGCAGCCAAGGTTTAGCGGGGAGAGGTCAGCCCCAGCATTTT
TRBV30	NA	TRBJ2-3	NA	CAWSTSSSTDTQYF	TGTGCCTGGAGTACCAGTTCTAGCACAGATACGCAGTATTTT
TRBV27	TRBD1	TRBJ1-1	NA	CASSSPTGVNTEAFF	TGTGCCAGCAGTTCCCCCACAGGGGTGAACACTGAAGCTTTCTTT
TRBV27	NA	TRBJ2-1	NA	CASSPLGVRVSNEQFF	TGTGCCAGCAGTCCCTTAGGGGTTAGAGTATCAAATGAGCAGTTCTTC
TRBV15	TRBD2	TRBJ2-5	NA	CATSTRGGETQYF	TGTGCCACCAGCACCCGGGGGGGTGAGACCCAGTACTTC
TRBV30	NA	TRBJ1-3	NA	CAWTEQIHSGNTIYF	TGTGCCTGGACTGAACAGATACACTCTGGAAACACCATATATTTT
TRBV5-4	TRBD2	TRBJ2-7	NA	CASSFELAGGLEQYF	TGTGCCAGCAGCTTCGAACTAGCGGGAGGGCTCGAGCAGTACTTC
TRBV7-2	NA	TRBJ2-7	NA	CASSRIQGAEQYF	TGTGCCAGCAGCAGGATACAGGGAGCCGAGCAGTACTTC
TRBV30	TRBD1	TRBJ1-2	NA	CAWSTQGQLLGGYTF	TGTGCCTGGAGTACACAGGGACAGCTCCTCGGTGGCTACACCTTC